The 27 T cell receptor beta chains below were found in one sample sequenced in a study of cytomegalovirus exposure and HLA in healthy donors (dated by TCRdb to about 2017). Library preparation used the immunoSEQ multiplex PCR assay. For the multiplex PCR, a mixture combining 60 forward primers for TCR Vbeta segments and 13 reverse primers for TCR Jbeta segments was used. Not all clones reach the TCRdb copy of this immuneACCESS table, which keeps in-frame sequences only. Checked studies attribute under half of the gap to unresolved V genes and leave the rest unexplained. This sample has under 300,000 clones in its table, and 80% to 95% of those were observed once. The top ten constitute 1.7% of the sample. What was sequenced was PBMCs. These receptors all stem from a girl aged 2 to 9 in good health and CMV-seronegative.

This clone occurred once. CDR3 DNA: TGTGCCAGCAGTGAATCCCGGGACAGGGTGAGTGAAAAACTGTTTTTT. Translated, it gives CASSESRDRVSEKLFF. The rearrangement joins TRBV25-1 to TRBJ1-4, with 9 nucleotides matching TRBD1. The CDR3 consists of 16 residues. CDR1 and CDR2 (germline): MGHDK, SYGVNS. Losses at the gene ends were 1 base for V and 7 bases for J; bases not matched to a gene: 7.

This sequence joins TRBV27 and TRBJ2-7; 7 bases line up with TRBD1. CDR3 length: 13 residues. In germline, CDR1 is MNHEY, CDR2 SMNVEV (reference sequence). J lost 3 bases, V lost 5 bases, and 4 bases had no gene match. For the CDR3, the DNA is TGTGCCAGCAGTCCGCGACAGGGCTACGAGCAGTACTTC. This translates into CASSPRQGYEQYF.

The chain joins TRBV10-2 to TRBJ2-1; TRBD2 matches 9 bases. Germline assignment: CDR1 WSHSY and CDR2 SAAADI. The CDR3 is 14 amino acids. V lost 7 bases and J lost 6; bases outside the gene matches: 7. CDR3 nucleotide sequence: TGCGCCAGCATGGTAGCGGGAGAGTTCAATGAGCAGTTCTTC. As protein: CASMVAGEFNEQFF.

This clone was found once. The V call is TRBV9, the J call TRBJ1-2, with 7 nucleotides matching TRBD1. With 0 bases clipped from V and 2 bases from J, the junction kept 4 bases outside the gene matches. Per the germline V gene, CDR1 is SGDLS and CDR2 is YYNGEE. The CDR3 is made up of 15 amino acids. The CDR3 nucleotides read TGTGCCAGCAGCGTAGGGTGGGACAGAAACTATGGCTACACCTTC. Amino acids: CASSVGWDRNYGYTF. Together with reference TRBV9 and TRBJ1-2, the CDR3 gives the full variable domain: DSGVTQTPKHLITATGQRVTLRCSPRSGDLSVYWYQQSLDQGLQFLIQYYNGEERAKGNILERFSAQQFPDLHSELNLSSLELGDSALYFCASSVGWDRNYGYTFGSGTRLTVV.

This chain connects TRBV30 to TRBJ1-1; D not certain. The CDR3 covers 13 residues. Trimming shortened V by 3 bases and J by 0 bases, and 8 bases separated the two germline ends. From germline, CDR1 is GTSNPN and CDR2 SVGIG (reference sequence). The CDR3 bases are TGTGCCTGGAGCGAAGCTATGAACACTGAAGCTTTCTTT. This encodes CAWSEAMNTEAFF.

This sequence joins TRBV5-5 and TRBJ1-1; 9 bases fit TRBD1. The CDR3 length is 15 residues. V lost 4 bases and J lost 8; bases outside the gene matches: 12. Germline V gene data show CDR1 as SGHKS and CDR2 as YYEKEE (reference sequence). CDR3 DNA sequence: TGTGCCAGCAGCCGTATAACGGGACAGGGAACGGAAGCTTTCTTT. Translated: CASSRITGQGTEAFF.

On this clone: This CDR3 is also generated by other DNA sequences in the sample. The chain couples TRBV7-9 to TRBJ2-2, with 9 bases identical to TRBD2. V was pared by 1 base and J by 1 base, with 1 base of the junction left unmatched. The V gene's germline CDR1 is SEHNR and CDR2 FQNEAQ (reference sequence). The CDR3 is made up of 16 amino acids. As DNA, the CDR3 is TGTGCCAGCAGCTTAGAAGCGGGAGGGAACACCGGGGAGCTGTTTTTT. Translating it yields CASSLEAGGNTGELFF.

V is TRBV7-9 and J is TRBJ1-6, with no clear D. Trimming cost V 3 bases and J 10 bases, with 16 bases left between them. CDR1 is SEHNR and CDR2 is FQNEAQ in the germline V gene (reference sequence). This CDR3 has 15 amino acids. CDR3 residues: CASSLARHNSSPLHF. The CDR3 DNA reads TGTGCCAGCAGCTTGGCCAGACACAACTCGTCACCCCTCCACTTT.

The rearrangement uses TRBV6-5 and TRBJ2-1; 13 bases map to TRBD2. The CDR3 spans 15 residues. The trim removed 6 bases at V and 11 bases at J, leaving 10 bases unmatched. Per germline, CDR1 MNHEY and CDR2 SVGAGI. This chain's CDR3 is CASSHLGTSGTQQFF. The CDR3 region has the DNA TGTGCCAGCAGCCACCTCGGGACTAGCGGGACCCAGCAGTTCTTC.

The rearrangement links TRBV7-9 to TRBJ2-5; D might be TRBD1 (6 bases). The CDR3 runs 13 residues. Germline V gene data show CDR1 as SEHNR and CDR2 as FQNEAQ (reference sequence). V gave up 8 bases and J gave up 5 bases, with 15 bases separating them. CDR3 nucleotides: TGTGCCAGCCCCGGGACCCAGGGGGAGACCCAGTACTTC. This sequence encodes CASPGTQGETQYF. The full variable domain, in which reference TRBV7-9 and TRBJ2-5 provide the parts outside the CDR3, is DTGVSQNPRHKITKRGQNVTFRCDPISEHNRLYWYRQTLGQGPEFLTYFQNEAQLEKSRLLSDRFSAERPKGSFSTLEIQRTEQGDSAMYLCASPGTQGETQYFGPGTRLLVL.

The genes are TRBV5-4 and TRBJ1-1, with TRBD1 matching over 8 bases. This CDR3 spans 17 amino acids. In germline, CDR1 is SGHNT, CDR2 YYREEE (reference sequence). J lost 1 base, V lost 0 bases, and 8 bases had no gene match. CDR3: CASSLGDRGGGNTEAFF. CDR3 DNA sequence: TGTGCCAGCAGCTTGGGAGACAGGGGCGGGGGGAACACTGAAGCTTTCTTT.

CDR3 DNA: TGTGCCAGCCAGGGGTGGGAGACCCAGTACTTC. It yields the protein CASQGWETQYF. The chain has TRBV6-1 and TRBJ2-5, with D possibly being TRBD1 (6 bases). The germline gives CDR1 MNHNS, CDR2 SASEGT. Trimming stripped 8 bases from V and 5 bases from J, with 9 bases between. CDR3 length: 11 residues.

This chain connects TRBV7-8 to TRBJ1-5; D gene uncertain. The CDR3 has 15 residues. The germline V gene has CDR1 SGHVS and CDR2 FQNEAQ. Between the trimmed V and J ends, which lost 2 bases and 4 bases, there was a span of 12 bases. The CDR3 DNA is TGTGCCAGCAGCTTAAGTCAGGCGCTAAATCAGCCCCAGCATTTT. It translates to CASSLSQALNQPQHF.

The chain uses TRBV5-1 and TRBJ2-7; 12 bases map to TRBD1. CDR3 size: 15 residues. The germline CDR1 and CDR2 sequences are SGHRS and YFSETQ. V lost 5 bases and J lost 4; bases outside the gene matches: 7. As DNA, the CDR3 is TGCGCCAGCAGAAGGGGACAGGGGGCTACGTACGAGCAGTACTTC. Its translation is CASRRGQGATYEQYF.

The rearrangement links TRBV2 to TRBJ1-1; TRBD1 agrees at 7 bases. Per the germline V gene, CDR1 is SNHLY and CDR2 is FYNNEI. The CDR3 covers 14 residues. V was clipped by 10 bases and J by 3 bases; unmatched bases: 11. The CDR3 DNA sequence: TGTGCCATCAACAGACAGGGCGGGTACACTGAAGCTTTCTTT. As protein: CAINRQGGYTEAFF.

The chain couples TRBV6-1 to TRBJ2-6, with TRBD1 matching over 10 bases. Germline V gene data show CDR1 as MNHNS and CDR2 as SASEGT. This CDR3 is built from 15 residues. Losses at the gene ends were 7 bases for V and 2 bases for J; bases not matched to a gene: 2. The chain's CDR3 is CASKTGGTGANVLTF. The CDR3 DNA sequence: TGTGCCAGCAAGACAGGGGGCACTGGGGCCAACGTCCTGACTTTC.

The chain recombines TRBV6-5 with TRBJ2-7; D possibly corresponds to TRBD2 (5 bases). The CDR3 sequence is 13 residues long. CDR1 and CDR2 (germline): MNHEY, SVGAGI. V dropped 5 bases and J dropped 3 bases, with 11 bases sitting between them. The CDR3 reads CASSELVDYEQYF. In DNA, the CDR3 is TGTGCCAGCAGTGAACTAGTTGACTACGAGCAGTACTTC.

The chain has TRBV28 and TRBJ2-7; a possible D gene is TRBD2 (6 bases). Germline V CDR1 and CDR2: MDHEN, SYDVKM. This CDR3 is built from 15 residues. Between the trimmed V and J ends, which lost 7 bases and 3 bases, there was a span of 19 bases. Here the CDR3 reads CASNKEGMGFYEQYF. The CDR3 bases are TGTGCCAGCAATAAGGAGGGCATGGGGTTCTACGAGCAGTACTTC.

The CDR3 sequence is CASSHGTGETQYF. CDR3 nucleotide sequence: TGTGCCAGCAGCCACGGGACAGGGGAGACCCAGTACTTC. This rearrangement joins TRBV6-6 to TRBJ2-5; 9 nucleotides align to TRBD1. Looked up from germline, CDR1 is MNHNY and CDR2 is SVGAGI (reference sequence). Germline trimming cut 6 bases from V and 5 bases from J; bases unmatched to any gene: 4. The CDR3 runs 13 residues.

The chain links TRBV19 to TRBJ1-1; 10 positions match TRBD1. The CDR3 runs 17 residues. Trimming at V came to 4 bases and at J to 2 bases, leaving 10 bases not matched to a gene. The V gene's germline CDR1 is LNHDA and CDR2 SQIVND (reference sequence). CDR3 sequence: CASSTSGTGAPNTEAFF. Written as DNA, the CDR3 is TGTGCCAGTAGTACCTCCGGGACAGGGGCCCCCAACACTGAAGCTTTCTTT.

V and J are TRBV2 and TRBJ1-1; D is uncertain. Trimming removed 3 bases at V and 1 base at J, with 6 bases between. The germline V gene has CDR1 SNHLY and CDR2 FYNNEI. The CDR3 runs to 13 residues. The CDR3 bases are TGTGCCAGCAGTGAGCGACAGAACACTGAAGCTTTCTTT. Its protein is CASSERQNTEAFF. Using reference TRBV2 and TRBJ1-1 for the parts outside the CDR3, the full variable domain is EPEVTQTPSHQVTQMGQEVILRCVPISNHLYFYWYRQILGQKVEFLVSFYNNEISEKSEIFDDQFSVERPDGSNFTLKIRSTKLEDSAMYFCASSERQNTEAFFGQGTRLTVV.

The chain is built from TRBV20-1 and TRBJ1-1, with D possibly TRBD1 on 5 matching bases. V lost 6 bases and J 5 bases, leaving 10 bases between the germline ends. This CDR3 contains 11 residues. From germline, CDR1 is DFQATT and CDR2 SNEGSKA (reference sequence). As DNA, the CDR3 is TGCAGTGCCCCAGGGTTGACTGAAGCTTTCTTT. Amino acids: CSAPGLTEAFF.

The CDR3 DNA reads TGTGCCAGCATTATTGACTCCCTAAATGAGCAGTTCTTC. As protein: CASIIDSLNEQFF. The V call is TRBV27, the J call TRBJ2-1, with unresolved D. Per the germline V gene, CDR1 is MNHEY and CDR2 is SMNVEV (reference sequence). This CDR3 has 13 residues. Trimming stripped 7 bases from V and 7 bases from J, with 14 bases between.

This sequence joins TRBV27 and TRBJ2-7, with D perhaps matching TRBD1 (6 bases). Deletions cut 6 bases from V and 4 bases from J, with 13 bases between. Germline CDR1 and CDR2: MNHEY and SMNVEV (reference sequence). CDR3 size: 13 residues. The CDR3 DNA sequence: TGTGCCAGCAGACAAGGGGGTTCGTACGAGCAGTACTTC. It codes for CASRQGGSYEQYF.

This clone was found once. The chain couples TRBV7-9 to TRBJ2-7, with 9 bases fitting TRBD1. Unmatched junction bases numbered 17, after V lost 4 bases and J lost 1 base. The germline CDR1 and CDR2 sequences are SEHNR and FQNEAQ (reference sequence). This CDR3 comprises 19 residues. This CDR3 is CASSSRAPRVGQGSYEQYF. The CDR3, as DNA: TGTGCCAGCAGCTCCAGGGCCCCGCGGGTAGGACAGGGGTCCTACGAGCAGTACTTC. Full variable domain (rest looked up from reference TRBV7-9 and TRBJ2-7): DTGVSQNPRHKITKRGQNVTFRCDPISEHNRLYWYRQTLGQGPEFLTYFQNEAQLEKSRLLSDRFSAERPKGSFSTLEIQRTEQGDSAMYLCASSSRAPRVGQGSYEQYFGPGTRLTVT.

V usage is TRBV5-1 and J usage is TRBJ1-1; 10 bases align to TRBD1. CDR1 is SGHRS and CDR2 is YFSETQ in the germline V gene. The CDR3 totals 15 residues. Germline trimming cut 4 bases from V and 3 bases from J; bases unmatched to any gene: 6. CDR3 nucleotide sequence: TGCGCCAGCAGCCTGGGACAGGGGTTGCACACTGAAGCTTTCTTT. Its translation is CASSLGQGLHTEAFF.

The V gene is TRBV27, the J gene TRBJ2-3; maybe TRBD1 (7 bases). This CDR3 contains 16 residues. Trimming stripped 3 bases from V and 2 bases from J, with 15 bases between. Germline CDR1 is MNHEY and CDR2 is SMNVEV (reference sequence). The CDR3 loop reads CASSLGGTAFTDTQYF. In nucleotides, the CDR3 is TGTGCCAGCAGTTTGGGCGGGACAGCTTTCACAGATACGCAGTATTTT.